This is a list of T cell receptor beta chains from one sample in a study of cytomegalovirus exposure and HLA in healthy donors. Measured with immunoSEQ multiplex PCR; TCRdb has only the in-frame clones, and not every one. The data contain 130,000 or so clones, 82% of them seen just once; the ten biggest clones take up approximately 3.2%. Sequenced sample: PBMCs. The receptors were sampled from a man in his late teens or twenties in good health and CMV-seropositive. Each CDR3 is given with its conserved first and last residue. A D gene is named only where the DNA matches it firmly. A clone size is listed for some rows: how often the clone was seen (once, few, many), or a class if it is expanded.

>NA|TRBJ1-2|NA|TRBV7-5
TGTGCCAGAAGCCGAAAATACCGGGACAGGGGGCGGGTAGGCTACACCTTC
CARSRKYRDRGRVGYTF
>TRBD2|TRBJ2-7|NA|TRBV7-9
TGTGCCAGCAGCTTAGCGAGGGCTAGCGGGCCTTACGAGCAGTACTTC
CASSLARASGPYEQYF
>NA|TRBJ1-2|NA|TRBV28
TGTGCCAGCAGTTGGGGGCTCTCGGACTATGGCTACACCTTC
CASSWGLSDYGYTF
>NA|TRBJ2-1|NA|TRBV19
TGTGCCAGTAGTATAGTGGGAGGGGGCAATGAGCAGTTCTTC
CASSIVGGGNEQFF
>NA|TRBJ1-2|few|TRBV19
TGTGCCAGTAGTGACGGGAACTATGGCTACACCTTC
CASSDGNYGYTF
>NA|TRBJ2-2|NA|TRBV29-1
TGCAGCGTTACGTCAGGGCCTATTACCGGGGAGCTGTTTTTT
CSVTSGPITGELFF
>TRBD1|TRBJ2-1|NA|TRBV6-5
TGTGCCAGCAGTTACGTCGGGACAGGACTTAATGAGCAGTTCTTC
CASSYVGTGLNEQFF
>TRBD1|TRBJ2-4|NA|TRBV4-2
TGTGCCAGCAGCCCTGGGACAGGGCGGACCAAAAACATTCAGTACTTC
CASSPGTGRTKNIQYF
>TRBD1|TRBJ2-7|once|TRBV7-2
TGTGCCAGCAGCTCATCCAGGGGGTCCTCCTACGAGCAGTACTTC
CASSSSRGSSYEQYF
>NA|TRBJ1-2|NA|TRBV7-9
TGTGCCAGCAGCCCCCCGCAGGGGAACTATGGCTACACCTTC
CASSPPQGNYGYTF
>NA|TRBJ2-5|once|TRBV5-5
TGTGCCAGCAGCCTGGGCAGGCAAGAGACCCAGTACTTC
CASSLGRQETQYF
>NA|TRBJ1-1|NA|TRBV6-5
TGTGCCAGCAGTGAAGTTACAGGGTTGGAAGCTTTCTTT
CASSEVTGLEAFF
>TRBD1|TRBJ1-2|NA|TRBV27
TGTGCCAGCAGTTTATCGACAGGGGGGGACTATGGCTACACCTTC
CASSLSTGGDYGYTF
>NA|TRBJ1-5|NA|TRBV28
TGTGCCAGCAGTCGCCCCGGGGAGGGAGGCAATCAGCCCCAGCATTTT
CASSRPGEGGNQPQHF
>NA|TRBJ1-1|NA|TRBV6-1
TGTGCGGACAGCGCCGATATGAACACTGAAGCTTTCTTT
CADSADMNTEAFF
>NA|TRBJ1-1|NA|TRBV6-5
TGTGCCAGCAGTTTCCTAACAGGGCTCACTGAAGCTTTCTTT
CASSFLTGLTEAFF
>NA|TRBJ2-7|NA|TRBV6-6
TGTGCCAGCAGGCAGGACTACGAGCAGTACTTC
CASRQDYEQYF
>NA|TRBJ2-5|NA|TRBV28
TGTGCCAGCAGTTTACCGGTGTACCAAGAGACCCAGTACTTC
CASSLPVYQETQYF
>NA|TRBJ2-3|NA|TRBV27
TGTGCCAGCAGTCCACCTAGATATACGCAGTATTTT
CASSPPRYTQYF
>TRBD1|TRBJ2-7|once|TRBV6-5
TGTGCCAGCAGTCGCCGGGACAGCGAGCAGTACTTC
CASSRRDSEQYF